Listed here are 13 T cell receptor beta chains from one sample, sequenced in a study of shared clonotypes between healthy human individuals. Generated by immunoSEQ multiplex PCR, the TCRdb table keeps only in-frame clones and is missing some. The sample yields some 2 million clones, approximately 94% seen once. Naive CD8 cells lacked CD45RO and underwent positive selection for CCR7, leaving out terminally differentiated effector memory CD45RA+ cells. Sequenced input: naive CD8+ T cells sorted from blood. Every receptor here comes from a man between 18 and 35 years old in good health.

This sequence joins TRBV5-4 and TRBJ2-3; 10 positions match TRBD2. The CDR3 consists of 17 residues. CDR1 is SGHNT, CDR2 YYREEE, per germline (reference sequence). Trimming removed 1 base from V and 2 bases from J; junction bases left unmatched: 7. CDR3 DNA sequence: TGTGCCAGCAGCTTGTGGTCGGGACTAGCGAACACAGATACGCAGTATTTT. Translation gives CASSLWSGLANTDTQYF.

J is TRBJ2-1 and V is TRBV5-1; 11 bases match TRBD2. The CDR3 runs 15 residues. CDR1 is SGHRS and CDR2 is YFSETQ in the germline V gene. J gave up 6 bases and V 3 bases, and 5 bases lay outside the gene matches. This CDR3 reads CASSSPSGGSNEQFF. In DNA, the CDR3 is TGCGCCAGCAGCTCCCCTAGCGGGGGGAGCAATGAGCAGTTCTTC.

The chain joins TRBV27 to TRBJ2-1; TRBD2 agrees at 11 bases. The CDR3 extends over 16 amino acids. V was clipped by 5 bases and J by 3 bases; unmatched bases: 6. Germline CDR1 MNHEY, CDR2 SMNVEV (reference sequence). The CDR3 sequence is CASSTIGTSGYNEQFF. In DNA form, the CDR3 reads TGTGCCAGCAGTACAATCGGGACTAGCGGCTACAATGAGCAGTTCTTC.

As regards this clone: The sample has other DNA sequences that encode this CDR3 too. The chain recombines TRBV9 with TRBJ1-2, with D possibly TRBD1 on 5 matching bases. The CDR3 runs to 12 residues. Deletions cut 0 bases from V and 5 bases from J, with 5 bases between. CDR1 is SGDLS and CDR2 is YYNGEE in the germline V gene. The CDR3 spells CASSVGGYGYTF. CDR3 bases: TGTGCCAGCAGCGTAGGGGGGTATGGCTACACCTTC.

The rearrangement links TRBV27 to TRBJ2-7; 7 nucleotides match TRBD2. Germline-derived CDR1 and CDR2 are MNHEY and SMNVEV (reference sequence). Germline trimming cut 2 bases from V and 5 bases from J; bases unmatched to any gene: 12. This CDR3 comprises 16 residues. In DNA form, the CDR3 reads TGTGCCAGCAGTTTAGCGCCCGGCAGCGGGAATAACGAGCAGTACTTC. Translated: CASSLAPGSGNNEQYF.

J is TRBJ2-6 and V is TRBV6-5, with D hard to call. Germline V gene sequence: CDR1 MNHEY, CDR2 SVGAGI. The V end lost 3 bases, the J end lost 5 bases, and 11 bases lay between the germline ends. The CDR3 extends over 15 amino acids. The CDR3 protein is CASSYEHPWANVLTF. DNA of the CDR3: TGTGCCAGCAGTTATGAACACCCTTGGGCCAACGTCCTGACTTTC.

This sequence joins TRBV5-6 and TRBJ1-5, with D perhaps TRBD1 (6 bases). The germline V and J ends were trimmed by 0 bases and 1 base, with 8 bases remaining between them. This CDR3 has 15 amino acids. Per the germline V gene, CDR1 is SGHDT and CDR2 is YYEEEE. Here the CDR3 DNA reads TGTGCCAGCAGCTTGGCCAGGGGAAGCAATCAGCCCCAGCATTTT. Translating gives CASSLARGSNQPQHF.

The chain is built from TRBV1 and TRBJ2-5; TRBD2 reflects the table's D call only, with no check against the DNA. TRBV1 is recorded as a pseudogene. The length of the CDR3 is 17 residues. CDR3 in amino acids: CTSSQAKTSGNAQTQYF. CDR3 in DNA: TGCACCAGCAGCCAAGCTAAGACTAGCGGGAATGCGCAGACCCAGTACTTC.

V and J are TRBV7-9 and TRBJ1-1, with D hard to call. The CDR3 has 16 residues. In germline, CDR1 is SEHNR, CDR2 FQNEAQ (reference sequence). V lost 6 bases and J 1 base, leaving 18 bases between the germline ends. The CDR3 sequence: CASSLPLGITNTEAFF. In nucleotides, the CDR3 is TGTGCCAGCAGTTTACCCCTAGGGATTACGAACACTGAAGCTTTCTTT.

This clone appeared a single time. The V call is TRBV5-5, the J call TRBJ1-5, with D possibly matching TRBD1 (5 bases). Germline-derived CDR1 and CDR2 are SGHKS and YYEKEE (reference sequence). CDR3 length: 15 residues. Trimming shortened V by 3 bases and J by 5 bases, and 15 bases separated the two germline ends. CDR3 loop: CASSYGTGGDQPQHF. The DNA for the CDR3 is TGTGCCAGCAGCTACGGGACGGGAGGGGATCAGCCCCAGCATTTT.

In the case of this clone: The same CDR3 arises from other DNA sequences in this sample as well. The rearrangement joins TRBV27 to TRBJ1-2; possibly TRBD1 for D (6 bases). The CDR3 has 13 amino acids. Germline V lookup: CDR1 MNHEY, CDR2 SMNVEV (reference sequence). Between the trimmed V and J ends, which lost 6 bases and 0 bases, there was a span of 8 bases. The CDR3 here is CASSWTANYGYTF. CDR3 nucleotide sequence: TGTGCCAGCAGCTGGACAGCTAACTATGGCTACACCTTC.

The rearrangement joins TRBV5-1 to TRBJ2-1; 10 bases match TRBD2. CDR3 length equals 14 residues. Germline loops: CDR1 SGHRS, CDR2 YFSETQ. With V trimmed by 4 bases and J by 7 bases, 5 bases remained unmatched. The chain's CDR3 is CASSLTSGMNEQFF. Here the CDR3 DNA reads TGCGCCAGCAGCCTCACTAGCGGGATGAATGAGCAGTTCTTC.

The genes are TRBV5-4 and TRBJ1-6; 8 nucleotides agree with TRBD1. Germline CDR1 reads SGHNT; CDR2 reads YYREEE (reference sequence). The CDR3 loop spans 16 amino acids. Trimming removed 3 bases from V and 5 bases from J; junction bases left unmatched: 7. The CDR3: CASSSRQGLDNSPLHF. The CDR3 DNA is TGTGCCAGCAGCTCCCGACAGGGGTTAGATAATTCACCCCTCCACTTT.